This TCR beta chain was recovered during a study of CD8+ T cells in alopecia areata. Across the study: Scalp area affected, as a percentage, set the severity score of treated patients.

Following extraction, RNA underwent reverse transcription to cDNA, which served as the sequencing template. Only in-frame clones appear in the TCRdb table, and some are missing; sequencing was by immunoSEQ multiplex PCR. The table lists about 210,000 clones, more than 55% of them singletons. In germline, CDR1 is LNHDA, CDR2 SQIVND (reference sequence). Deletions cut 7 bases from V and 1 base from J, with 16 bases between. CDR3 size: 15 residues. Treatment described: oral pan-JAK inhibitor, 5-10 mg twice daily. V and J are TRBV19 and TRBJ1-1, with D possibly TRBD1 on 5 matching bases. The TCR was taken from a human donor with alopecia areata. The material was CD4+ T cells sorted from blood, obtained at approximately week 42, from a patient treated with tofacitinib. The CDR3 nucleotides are TGTGCCAGTATTCCCCCCCAGGGAAAGAACACTGAAGCTTTCTTT. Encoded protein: CASIPPQGKNTEAFF.